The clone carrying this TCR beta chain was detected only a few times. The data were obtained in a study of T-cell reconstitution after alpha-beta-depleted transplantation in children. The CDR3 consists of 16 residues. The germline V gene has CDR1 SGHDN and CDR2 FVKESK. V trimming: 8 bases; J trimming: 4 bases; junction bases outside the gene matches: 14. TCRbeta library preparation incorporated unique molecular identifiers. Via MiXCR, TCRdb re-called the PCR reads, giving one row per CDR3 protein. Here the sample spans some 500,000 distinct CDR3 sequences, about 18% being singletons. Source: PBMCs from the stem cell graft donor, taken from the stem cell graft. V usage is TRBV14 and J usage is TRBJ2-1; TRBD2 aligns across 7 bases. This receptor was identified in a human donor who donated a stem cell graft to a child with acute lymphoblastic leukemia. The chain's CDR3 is CASSQIAGSYYNEQFF. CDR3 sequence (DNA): TGTGCCAGCTCGCAAATAGCGGGCAGTTATTACAATGAGCAGTTCTTC.